This TCR beta chain was recovered during a study of control samples from healthy donors and cancer patients. V was clipped by 4 bases and J by 2 bases; unmatched bases: 8. From germline, CDR1 is SGDLS and CDR2 YYNGEE. The CDR3 has 15 residues. Libraries were prepared by immunoSEQ multiplex PCR; TCRdb keeps only in-frame clonotypes and omits some of them. The table lists tens of thousands of clones, about 92% of them singletons. The sequencing sample was made of PBMCs. The chain employs TRBV9 and TRBJ1-2; TRBD1 aligns across 7 bases. The clonotype originates from a man aged 60-69 years with colorectal cancer. The CDR3 DNA reads as TGTGCCAGCAGCCCCGGGACAGCGAGAAACTATGGCTACACCTTC. Its protein is CASSPGTARNYGYTF.